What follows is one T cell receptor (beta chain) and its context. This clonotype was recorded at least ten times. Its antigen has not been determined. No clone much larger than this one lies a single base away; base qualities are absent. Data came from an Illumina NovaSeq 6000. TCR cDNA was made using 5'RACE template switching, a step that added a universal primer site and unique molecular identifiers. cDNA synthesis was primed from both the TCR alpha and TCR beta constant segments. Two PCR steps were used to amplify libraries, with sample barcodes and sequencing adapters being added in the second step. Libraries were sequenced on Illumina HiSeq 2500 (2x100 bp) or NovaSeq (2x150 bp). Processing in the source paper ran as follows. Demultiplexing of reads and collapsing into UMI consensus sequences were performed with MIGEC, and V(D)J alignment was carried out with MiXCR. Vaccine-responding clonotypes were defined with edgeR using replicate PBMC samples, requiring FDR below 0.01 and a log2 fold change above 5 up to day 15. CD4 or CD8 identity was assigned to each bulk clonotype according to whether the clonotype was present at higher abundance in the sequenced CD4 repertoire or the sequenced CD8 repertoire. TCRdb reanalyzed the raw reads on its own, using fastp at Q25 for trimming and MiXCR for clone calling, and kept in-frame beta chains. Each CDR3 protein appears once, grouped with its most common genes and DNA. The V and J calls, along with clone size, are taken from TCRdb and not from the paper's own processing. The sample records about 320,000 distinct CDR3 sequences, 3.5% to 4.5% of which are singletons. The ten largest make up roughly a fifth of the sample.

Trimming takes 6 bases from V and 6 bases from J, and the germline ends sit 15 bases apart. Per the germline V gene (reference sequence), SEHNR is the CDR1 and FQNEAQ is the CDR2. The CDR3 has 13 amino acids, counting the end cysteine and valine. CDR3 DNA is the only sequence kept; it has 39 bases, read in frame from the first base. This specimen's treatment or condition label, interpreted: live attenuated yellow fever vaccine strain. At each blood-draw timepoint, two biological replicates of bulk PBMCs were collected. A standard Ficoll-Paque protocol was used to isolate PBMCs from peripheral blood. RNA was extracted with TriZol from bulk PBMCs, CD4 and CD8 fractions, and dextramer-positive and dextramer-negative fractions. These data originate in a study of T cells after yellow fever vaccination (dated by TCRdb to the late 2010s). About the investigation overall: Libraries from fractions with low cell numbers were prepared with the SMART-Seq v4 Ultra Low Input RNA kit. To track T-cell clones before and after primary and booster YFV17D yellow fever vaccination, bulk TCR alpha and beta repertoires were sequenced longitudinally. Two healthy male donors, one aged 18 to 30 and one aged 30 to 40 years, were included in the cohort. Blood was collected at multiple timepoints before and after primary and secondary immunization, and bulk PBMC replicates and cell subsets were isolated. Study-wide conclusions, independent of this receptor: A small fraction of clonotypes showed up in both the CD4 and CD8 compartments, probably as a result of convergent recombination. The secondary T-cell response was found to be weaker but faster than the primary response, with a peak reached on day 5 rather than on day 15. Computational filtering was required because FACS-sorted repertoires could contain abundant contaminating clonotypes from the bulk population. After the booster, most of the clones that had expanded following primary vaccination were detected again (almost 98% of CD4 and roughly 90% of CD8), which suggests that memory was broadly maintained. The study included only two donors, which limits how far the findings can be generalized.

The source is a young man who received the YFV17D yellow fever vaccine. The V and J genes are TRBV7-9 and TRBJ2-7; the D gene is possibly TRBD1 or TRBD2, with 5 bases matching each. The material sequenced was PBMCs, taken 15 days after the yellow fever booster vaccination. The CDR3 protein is CASSRRESSEQYV. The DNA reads TGTGCCAGCAGTCGCAGGGAGTCAAGCGAGCAGTACGTC.